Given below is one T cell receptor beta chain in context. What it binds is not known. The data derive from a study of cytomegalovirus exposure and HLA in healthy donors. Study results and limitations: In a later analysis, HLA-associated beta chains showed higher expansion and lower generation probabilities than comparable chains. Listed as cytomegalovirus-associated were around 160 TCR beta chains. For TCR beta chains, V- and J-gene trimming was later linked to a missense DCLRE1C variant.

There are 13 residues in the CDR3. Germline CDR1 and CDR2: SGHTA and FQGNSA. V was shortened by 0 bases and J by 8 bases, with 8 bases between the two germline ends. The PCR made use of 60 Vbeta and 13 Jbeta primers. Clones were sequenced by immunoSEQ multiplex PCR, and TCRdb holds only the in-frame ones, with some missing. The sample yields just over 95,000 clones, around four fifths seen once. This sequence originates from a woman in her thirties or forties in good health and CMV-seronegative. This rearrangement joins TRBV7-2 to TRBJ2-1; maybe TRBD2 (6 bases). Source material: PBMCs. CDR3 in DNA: TGTGCCAGCAGCTTAGCGCGGGGTTATGAGCAGTTCTTC. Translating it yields CASSLARGYEQFF.